This T cell receptor beta chain was found in a study of Ad26.COV2.S vaccination and SARS-CoV-2 variants. Overall study results and limits: Quantification of TCR breadth and depth may have yielded underestimates of total T cell responses.

Germline CDR1 is ENHRY and CDR2 is SYGVKD. V lost 3 bases, J lost 12 bases, and 12 bases lay in between. This CDR3 spans 11 amino acids. Regarding treatment: roughly 20 received Ad26.COV2.S at low or high dose, single or two shots; several received placebo; per-sample allocation not given. Material that was analyzed had been drawn on day 63 after the first vaccine or placebo injection. Vaccine was an Ad26 vector expressing Wuhan-strain SARS-CoV-2 spike. Method: immunoSEQ multiplex PCR; TCRdb's copy keeps in-frame clones and lacks some. Of 300,000 to 400,000 clones listed, around 88% are singletons. A note on this clone: Its specificity is not known.

This clonotype was sampled from a person between 18 and 59 years old who received the Ad26.COV2.S COVID-19 vaccine or a placebo. The chain recombines TRBV10-3 with TRBJ2-7; tentatively, D is TRBD2 (5 bases). Here the sequenced sample was peripheral blood, taken in a trial of Ad26.COV2.S vaccine versus placebo. As DNA, the CDR3 is TGTGCCATCAGTGATTCGGGCGGGTTGTACTTC. Translated, it gives CAISDSGGLYF.